This T cell receptor beta chain was retrieved from a study of regulatory T cells in long-lasting Graves disease. Study results and caveats: With persistent disease, TRBV28, TRBJ1-2 and TRBJ2-5 were the favored segments.

This clonotype was recorded many times. Its target is not known. V was clipped by 5 bases and J by 0 bases, with 8 bases between them. Germline CDR1 reads SEHNR; CDR2 reads FQNEAQ (reference sequence). The CDR3 covers 14 residues. Described time point: persistent/refractory GD, antithyroid drugs over 5 years with positive TRAb. From RNA extracted from PBMCs, the TCR library was made. Sequencing libraries for TCR beta were prepared with iRepertoire HTBI primers and Arm-PCR of CDR3 regions. TCRdb processed the multiplex PCR reads anew with MiXCR; each CDR3 protein has one entry. The sample shows about 420,000 distinct CDR3 sequences, roughly a quarter of them seen only once.

The TCR originated in a female donor with Graves disease. Sequencing used peripheral blood mononuclear cells (PBMCs), obtained when the disease was refractory, from a patient treated with antithyroid drugs. V is TRBV7-9 and J is TRBJ2-1; D call uncertain. The CDR3 is CASSPPTSYNEQFF. In DNA form, the CDR3 reads TGTGCCAGCAGCCCACCGACCTCCTACAATGAGCAGTTCTTC.